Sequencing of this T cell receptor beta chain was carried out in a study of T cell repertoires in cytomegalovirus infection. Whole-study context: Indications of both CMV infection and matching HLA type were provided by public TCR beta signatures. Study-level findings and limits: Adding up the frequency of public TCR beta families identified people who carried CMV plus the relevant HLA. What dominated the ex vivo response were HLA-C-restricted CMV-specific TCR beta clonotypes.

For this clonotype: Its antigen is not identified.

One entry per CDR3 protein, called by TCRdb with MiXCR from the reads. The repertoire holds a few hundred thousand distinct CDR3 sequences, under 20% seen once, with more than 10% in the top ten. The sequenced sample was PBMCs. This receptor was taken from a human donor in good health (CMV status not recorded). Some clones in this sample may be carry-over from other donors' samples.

CDR3 in amino acids: CASSSVTRTGTYGYTF. CDR3 nucleotides: TGTGCCAGCAGCTCCGTTACGCGGACAGGGACCTATGGCTACACCTTC. The V and J genes are TRBV7-2 and TRBJ1-2, with 8 bases that match TRBD1. The germline V gene has CDR1 SGHTA and CDR2 FQGNSA. J was trimmed by 4 bases and V by 4 bases; bases with no gene match: 11. The CDR3 sequence is 16 residues long. Complete variable domain (other parts from reference TRBV7-2 and TRBJ1-2): GAGVSQSPSNKVTEKGKDVELRCDPISGHTALYWYRQSLGQGLEFLIYFQGNSAPDKSGLPSDRFSAERTGGSVSTLTIQRTQQEDSAVYLCASSSVTRTGTYGYTFGSGTRLTVV.